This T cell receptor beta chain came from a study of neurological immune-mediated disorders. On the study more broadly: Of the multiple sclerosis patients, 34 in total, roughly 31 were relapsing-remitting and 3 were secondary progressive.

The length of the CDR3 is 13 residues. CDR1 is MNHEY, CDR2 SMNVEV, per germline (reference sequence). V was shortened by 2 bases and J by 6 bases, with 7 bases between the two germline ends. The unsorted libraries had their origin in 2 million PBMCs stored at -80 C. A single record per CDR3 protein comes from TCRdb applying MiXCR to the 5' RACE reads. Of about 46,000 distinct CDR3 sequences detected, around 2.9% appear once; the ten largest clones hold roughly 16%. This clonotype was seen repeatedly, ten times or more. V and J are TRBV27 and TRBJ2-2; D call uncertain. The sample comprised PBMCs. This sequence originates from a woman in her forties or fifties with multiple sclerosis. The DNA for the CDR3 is TGTGCCAGCAGTTTAGTGGAACCCGGGGAGCTGTTTTTT. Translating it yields CASSLVEPGELFF.